The rows below give T cell receptor beta chains drawn from one sample of a study of T cells in tumors after PD-1 blockade. The protocol was immunoSEQ multiplex PCR, while the TCRdb copy is restricted to in-frame clones and leaves out a portion. This sample yields approximately 50,000 clones, of which roughly 80% are seen a single time; around 9.3% belongs to the top ten. The specimen was PBMCs, collected before anti-PD-1 therapy. Receptor source: a human donor with advanced basal cell or squamous cell carcinoma (not recorded which). Both conserved end residues are part of each CDR3. The D gene is left open where the match is weak. Size tells how often a clone was seen (once, few, many) or the class of an expanded clone, and some rows leave it out.

clone size	V gene	D gene	J gene	CDR3 DNA	CDR3 protein
-	TRBV24-1	-	TRBJ2-3	TGTGCCACCAGTGATCCCCGGGCGGAGAGGATGGATACGCAGTATTTT	CATSDPRAERMDTQYF
once	TRBV7-9	TRBD1	TRBJ1-2	TGTGCCAGCAGCCTGGGACAGCTTTATGGCTACACCTTC	CASSLGQLYGYTF
once	TRBV24-1	-	TRBJ1-2	TGTGCCACCAGTGACCCCCCCGAGAACTATGGCTACACCTTC	CATSDPPENYGYTF
-	TRBV12-5	TRBD1	TRBJ1-2	TGTGCTAGTGGTTTGATAGACAGGGCCCGGTATGGCTACACCTTC	CASGLIDRARYGYTF
-	TRBV11-3	-	TRBJ2-5	TGTGCCAGCAGCTTAGCGGTTGGTCTATCAGTCCAAGAGACCCAGTACTTC	CASSLAVGLSVQETQYF
-	TRBV15	-	TRBJ2-4	TGTGCCACCAGCAGAAATAAGGACATTCAGTACTTC	CATSRNKDIQYF
-	TRBV5-1	TRBD2	TRBJ2-7	TGCGCCAGCAGCCCCCGGGGCTCCCTAGCGGACGAGCAGTACTTC	CASSPRGSLADEQYF
-	TRBV3-1/TRBV3-2	-	TRBJ2-3	TGTGCCAGCAGCCCGCAGATTCTTGGCACAGATACGCAGTATTTT	CASSPQILGTDTQYF
-	TRBV10-3	-	TRBJ2-5	TGTGCCATCAGTGAGGCTGGGTCCTCCAGGGAGACCCAGTACTTC	CAISEAGSSRETQYF
-	TRBV29-1	-	TRBJ1-1	TGCAGCGTTGAATTAGACCACGAAACTGAAGCTTTCTTT	CSVELDHETEAFF
-	TRBV19	-	TRBJ1-4	TGTGCCAGTAGTATTCACGGCGAAAAACTGTTTTTT	CASSIHGEKLFF
-	TRBV4-2	TRBD2	TRBJ2-3	TGTGCCAGCAGCCAAGGGGTTCTAGCGGGAGTAGGGGATACGCAGTATTTT	CASSQGVLAGVGDTQYF